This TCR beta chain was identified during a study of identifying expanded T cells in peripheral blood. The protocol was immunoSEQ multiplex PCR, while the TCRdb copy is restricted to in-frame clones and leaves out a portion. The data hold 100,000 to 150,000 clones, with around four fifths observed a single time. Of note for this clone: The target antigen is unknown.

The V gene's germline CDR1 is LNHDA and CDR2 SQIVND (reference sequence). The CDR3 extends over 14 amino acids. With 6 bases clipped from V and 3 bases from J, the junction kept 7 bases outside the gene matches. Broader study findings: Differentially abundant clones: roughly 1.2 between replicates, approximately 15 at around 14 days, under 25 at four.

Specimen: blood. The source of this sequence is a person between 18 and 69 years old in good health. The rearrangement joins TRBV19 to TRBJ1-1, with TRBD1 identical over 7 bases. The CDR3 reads CASSTEGAYTEAFF. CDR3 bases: TGTGCCAGTAGCACGGAGGGGGCATACACTGAAGCTTTCTTT.